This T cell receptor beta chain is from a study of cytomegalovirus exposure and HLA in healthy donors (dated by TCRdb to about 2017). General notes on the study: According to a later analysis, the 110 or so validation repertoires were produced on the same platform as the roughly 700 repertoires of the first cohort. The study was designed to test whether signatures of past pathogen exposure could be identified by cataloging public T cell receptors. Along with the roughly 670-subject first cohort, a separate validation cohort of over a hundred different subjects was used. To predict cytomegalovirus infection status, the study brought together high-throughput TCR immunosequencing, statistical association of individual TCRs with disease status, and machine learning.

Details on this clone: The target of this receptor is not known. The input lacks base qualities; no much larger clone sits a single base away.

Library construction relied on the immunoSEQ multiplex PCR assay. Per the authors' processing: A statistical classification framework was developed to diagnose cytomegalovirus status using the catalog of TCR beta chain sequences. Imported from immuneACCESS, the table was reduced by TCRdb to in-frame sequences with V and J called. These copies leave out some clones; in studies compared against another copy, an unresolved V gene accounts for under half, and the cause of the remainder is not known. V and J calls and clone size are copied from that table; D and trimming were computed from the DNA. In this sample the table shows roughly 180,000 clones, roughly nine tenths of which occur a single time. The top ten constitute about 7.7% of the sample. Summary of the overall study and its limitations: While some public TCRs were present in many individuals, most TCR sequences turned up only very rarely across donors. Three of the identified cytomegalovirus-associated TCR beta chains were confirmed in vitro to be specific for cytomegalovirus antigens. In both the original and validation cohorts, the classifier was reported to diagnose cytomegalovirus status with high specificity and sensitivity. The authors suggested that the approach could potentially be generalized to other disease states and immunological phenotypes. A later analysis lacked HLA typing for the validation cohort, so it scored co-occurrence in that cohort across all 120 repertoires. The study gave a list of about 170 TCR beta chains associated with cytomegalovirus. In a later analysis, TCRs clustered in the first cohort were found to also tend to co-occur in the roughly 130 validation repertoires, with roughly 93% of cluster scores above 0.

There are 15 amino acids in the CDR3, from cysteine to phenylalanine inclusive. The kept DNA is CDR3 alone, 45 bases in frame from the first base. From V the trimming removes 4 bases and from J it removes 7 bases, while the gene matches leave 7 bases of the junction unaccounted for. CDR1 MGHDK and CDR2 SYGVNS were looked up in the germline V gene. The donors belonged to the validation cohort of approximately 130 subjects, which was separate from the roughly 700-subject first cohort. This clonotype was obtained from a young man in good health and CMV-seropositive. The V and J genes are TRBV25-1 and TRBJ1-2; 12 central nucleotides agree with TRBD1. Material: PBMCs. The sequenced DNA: TGTGCCAGCAGTGTATCCGGGACAGGGGGCTTTGGCTACACCTTC. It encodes CASSVSGTGGFGYTF.